This passage covers 23 T cell receptor beta chains from one sample sequenced in a study of blood T cell repertoires in COVID-19. Measured with immunoSEQ multiplex PCR; TCRdb has only the in-frame clones, and not every one. Among fewer than 150,000 clones listed, about 87% were seen once. Sample: peripheral blood. These receptor sequences come from a woman between 40 and 50 years old with acute or convalescent COVID-19.

The genes are TRBV29-1 and TRBJ1-1; D might be TRBD1 (5 bases). There are 12 residues in the CDR3. Germline values: CDR1 SQVTM, CDR2 ANQGSEA. V was cut by 5 bases and J by 7 bases, with 14 bases left in between. The CDR3: CSVLIDSREAFF. The DNA of the CDR3 is TGCAGCGTTCTTATTGACAGCCGTGAAGCTTTCTTT.

The rearrangement links TRBV3-1 (or the pseudogene TRBV3-2) to TRBJ2-1; D is possibly TRBD1 (5 bases). V lost 4 bases, J lost 2 bases, and 15 bases lay in between. This CDR3 spans 16 amino acids. Looked up from germline, CDR1 is LGHDT and CDR2 is YNNKEL (reference sequence). The CDR3 DNA reads as TGTGCCAGCAGCCTGCAGGGCAGGTATCCCTACAATGAGCAGTTCTTC. Its translation is CASSLQGRYPYNEQFF.

This clone was observed a single time. This sequence joins TRBV11-2 and TRBJ2-1; D call uncertain. This CDR3 spans 15 amino acids. Germline assignment: CDR1 SGHAT and CDR2 FQNNGV. V gave up 1 base and J gave up 5 bases, with 12 bases separating them. CDR3 bases: TGTGCCAGCAGCTTAGCTAGTGGTGCCAACAATGAGCAGTTCTTC. Protein: CASSLASGANNEQFF.

The chain uses TRBV11-2 and TRBJ1-1, with a tentative D call TRBD1 (5 bases). Deletions cut 5 bases from V and 0 bases from J, with 13 bases between. This CDR3 contains 15 residues. CDR1 and CDR2 (germline): SGHAT, FQNNGV. CDR3 sequence reads: CASSRLPGVNTEAFF. The CDR3 coding sequence is TGTGCCAGCAGCCGCCTACCGGGGGTGAACACTGAAGCTTTCTTT.

The chain carries TRBV19 and TRBJ2-6; D gene uncertain. V was trimmed by 7 bases and J by 1 base, leaving 11 bases between them. The CDR3 contains 15 residues. Germline CDR1 LNHDA, CDR2 SQIVND (reference sequence). CDR3: CASTRRGSGANVLTF. In nucleotides, the CDR3 is TGTGCCAGTACCCGAAGAGGTTCTGGGGCCAACGTCCTGACTTTC.

The chain carries TRBV10-3 and TRBJ2-5; a possible D gene is TRBD2 (7 bases). Germline lookup yields CDR1 ENHRY and CDR2 SYGVKD. The length of the CDR3 is 13 residues. V was trimmed by 10 bases and J by 1 base, leaving 13 bases between them. CDR3 sequence: CATAGALQETQYF. The CDR3 bases are TGTGCCACCGCGGGGGCGCTCCAAGAGACCCAGTACTTC.

The chain combines TRBV2 with TRBJ2-7; D not resolved. CDR1 and CDR2 (germline): SNHLY, FYNNEI. V was clipped by 3 bases and J by 1 base, with 7 bases between them. CDR3 length: 13 residues. CDR3 nucleotides: TGTGCCAGCAGTGACCTCGGGTCCTACGAGCAGTACTTC. It yields the protein CASSDLGSYEQYF. Full variable domain (missing parts from reference TRBV2 and TRBJ2-7): EPEVTQTPSHQVTQMGQEVILRCVPISNHLYFYWYRQILGQKVEFLVSFYNNEISEKSEIFDDQFSVERPDGSNFTLKIRSTKLEDSAMYFCASSDLGSYEQYFGPGTRLTVT.

In nucleotides, the CDR3 is TGCGCCAGCAGCTTGAGAAGAGCCTTTGGACAGGCGTTAGAAGATGGCTACACCTTC. It is translated as CASSLRRAFGQALEDGYTF. The rearrangement links TRBV5-1 to TRBJ1-2, with 7 bases lining up with TRBD1. The CDR3 has 19 amino acids. The germline CDR1 and CDR2 sequences are SGHRS and YFSETQ. The junction had 21 bases not matched to a gene; V was cut back by 1 base and J by 6 bases.

This chain connects TRBV6-5 to TRBJ2-2, with 9 bases aligning to TRBD2. This CDR3 comprises 15 residues. CDR1 and CDR2 (germline): MNHEY, SVGAGI. V shed 6 bases, J shed 5 bases, and the junction held 7 bases outside the gene matches. The CDR3 DNA follows: TGTGCCAGCAGCCTCCCGGGACTAGCAACCGGGGAGCTGTTTTTT. It specifies CASSLPGLATGELFF.

The chain couples TRBV19 to TRBJ2-2; 10 bases map to TRBD2. The CDR3 length is 16 residues. Germline V CDR1 and CDR2: LNHDA, SQIVND (reference sequence). V shed 7 bases, J shed 4 bases, and the junction held 9 bases outside the gene matches. CDR3 nucleotides: TGTGCCAGTAACGGCGCTAGCGGGGGATTCACCGGGGAGCTGTTTTTT. This sequence encodes CASNGASGGFTGELFF.

The chain combines TRBV4-1 with TRBJ1-1; D may be TRBD1 (6 bases). The germline V gene has CDR1 MGHRA and CDR2 YSYEKL. V lost 4 bases and J 2 bases, leaving 11 bases between the germline ends. The CDR3 contains 14 residues. The CDR3 DNA reads as TGCGCCAGCAGCCGGAACAGGGTAAACACTGAAGCTTTCTTT. Encoded protein: CASSRNRVNTEAFF.

The rearrangement joins TRBV4-1 to TRBJ2-5; 11 bases are a match to TRBD2. J lost 1 base, V lost 1 base, and 5 bases had no gene match. This CDR3 comprises 17 residues. The germline V gene has CDR1 MGHRA and CDR2 YSYEKL. This CDR3 is CASSQAASGGSQETQYF. The DNA for the CDR3 is TGCGCCAGCAGCCAAGCGGCTAGCGGGGGGTCCCAAGAGACCCAGTACTTC.

This chain connects TRBV24-1 to TRBJ2-2; D perhaps matches TRBD2 (5 bases). This CDR3 region has 17 residues. V was clipped by 4 bases and J by 1 base, with 15 bases between them. Germline V lookup: CDR1 KGHDR, CDR2 SFDVKD. The CDR3: CATSDTGLVGNTGELFF. The CDR3 nucleotides read TGTGCCACCAGTGACACCGGACTGGTGGGGAACACCGGGGAGCTGTTTTTT.

The V gene is TRBV12-3 or TRBV12-4, the J gene TRBJ2-3; D remains unclear. The CDR3 is 13 amino acids. With 4 bases removed from V and 7 bases from J, the gap between germline ends came to 12 bases. CDR3 in DNA: TGTGCCAGCAGTTCCCTCCCCCAGAATACGCAGTATTTT. It translates to CASSSLPQNTQYF.

The V call is TRBV27, the J call TRBJ1-4; D may be TRBD1 (6 bases). Trimming shortened V by 6 bases and J by 7 bases, and 15 bases separated the two germline ends. This CDR3 spans 14 amino acids. CDR1 MNHEY and CDR2 SMNVEV come from the germline V gene (reference sequence). The CDR3 protein is CASSTTGNSEKLFF. The CDR3 bases are TGTGCCAGCAGCACTACAGGGAATAGTGAAAAACTGTTTTTT.

The J gene is TRBJ2-7, the V gene TRBV25-1; TRBD1 matches at 9 bases. CDR1 and CDR2 from the germline V gene are MGHDK and SYGVNS. V was clipped by 3 bases and J by 6 bases; unmatched bases: 6. CDR3 length: 14 residues. DNA of the CDR3: TGTGCCAGCAGTGATGGGACAGGGATAGGCGAGCAGTACTTC. It encodes CASSDGTGIGEQYF.

The CDR3 sequence is CASSQGGQVNQPQHF. The CDR3 nucleotides are TGTGCCAGCAGCCAAGGAGGGCAGGTCAATCAGCCCCAGCATTTT. The chain recombines TRBV4-2 with TRBJ1-5; D gene unclear. Per the germline V gene, CDR1 is LGHNA and CDR2 is YNFKEQ. The CDR3 is made up of 15 amino acids. V dropped 1 base and J dropped 3 bases, with 10 bases sitting between them.

The rearrangement links TRBV4-2 to TRBJ2-7, with TRBD1 as a possible D gene (6 bases). Per germline, CDR1 LGHNA and CDR2 YNFKEQ. CDR3 length equals 15 residues. Trimming shortened V by 0 bases and J by 0 bases, and 9 bases separated the two germline ends. CDR3 bases: TGTGCCAGCAGCCAAGAAGGACAGAGCTCCTACGAGCAGTACTTC. Translating gives CASSQEGQSSYEQYF.

CDR3 sequence (DNA): TGTGCCAGCAGTTGGCGACAGACGTACCAAGAGACCCAGTACTTC. This gives the protein CASSWRQTYQETQYF. This rearrangement joins TRBV7-9 to TRBJ2-5; possibly TRBD1 for D (5 bases). This CDR3 spans 15 amino acids. Germline V gene sequence: CDR1 SEHNR, CDR2 FQNEAQ (reference sequence). Trimming shortened V by 6 bases and J by 0 bases, and 14 bases separated the two germline ends.

This chain joins TRBV18 and TRBJ1-1, with a tentative D call TRBD1 (5 bases). V lost 8 bases and J 4 bases, leaving 14 bases between the germline ends. This CDR3 has 13 amino acids. Germline V CDR1 and CDR2: KGHSH, LQKENI. Written as DNA, the CDR3 is TGTGCCAGCGGTCAGGGCCTTGCCACTGAAGCTTTCTTT. Translating gives CASGQGLATEAFF.

This rearrangement joins TRBV6-5 to TRBJ2-7; 10 positions agree with TRBD2. The J segment lost 3 bases and the V segment lost 0 bases, leaving 5 bases of the junction unmatched. Germline V lookup: CDR1 MNHEY, CDR2 SVGAGI. The CDR3 length is 16 residues. DNA for the CDR3: TGTGCCAGCAGTTACTCTTCGGCTAGCGGGAGCTACGAGCAGTACTTC. This encodes CASSYSSASGSYEQYF.

This chain links TRBV7-2 with TRBJ1-1, with 8 bases that match TRBD1. CDR3 size: 15 residues. Per the germline V gene, CDR1 is SGHTA and CDR2 is FQGNSA. J gave up 1 base and V 1 base, and 2 bases lay outside the gene matches. This CDR3 reads CASSLGQGSNTEAFF. In DNA, the CDR3 is TGTGCCAGCAGCTTAGGACAGGGGTCGAACACTGAAGCTTTCTTT.

V and J are TRBV9 and TRBJ1-2; D ambiguous. Trimming took 4 bases from V and 7 from J, leaving 11 bases between them. This CDR3 has 12 amino acids. Germline CDR1 SGDLS, CDR2 YYNGEE. The CDR3 coding sequence is TGTGCCAGCAGCCATGGCAATCCTGGCTACACCTTC. This encodes CASSHGNPGYTF.